A single sample gave rise to the 2 T cell receptor beta chains below, sequenced in a study of blood T cell repertoires in COVID-19. Some clones are missing from TCRdb's copy, which holds only in-frame ones; the method was immunoSEQ multiplex PCR. The table records about 50,000 clones, approximately 89% of them present only once. The sequenced material came from peripheral blood. Source of these receptors: a woman in her sixties with COVID-19, enrolled during active disease.

The J gene is TRBJ2-5, the V gene TRBV7-2, with 11 bases identical to TRBD1. Trimming cost V 5 bases and J 5 bases; bases outside gene matches: 7. The V gene's germline CDR1 is SGHTA and CDR2 FQGNSA. This CDR3 comprises 15 residues. CDR3 loop: CASSGWTGGMETQYF. For the CDR3, the DNA is TGTGCCAGCAGCGGATGGACAGGGGGCATGGAGACCCAGTACTTC.

The CDR3 DNA follows: TGTGCCAGCAGCTCAGTCCTGGGAGTGCAGCCCCAGCATTTT. Protein: CASSSVLGVQPQHF. The rearrangement uses TRBV7-8 and TRBJ1-5; D is unresolved. V lost 4 bases and J 7 bases, leaving 14 bases between the germline ends. The germline V gene has CDR1 SGHVS and CDR2 FQNEAQ. The CDR3 extends over 14 amino acids.